This T cell receptor beta chain was identified during a study of control samples from healthy donors and cancer patients (dated by TCRdb to 2018 to 2020). Libraries were built with the immunoSEQ multiplex PCR assay. Held by TCRdb, this immuneACCESS table contains in-frame sequences only and omits some clones. Under half of the omission traces to an unresolved V gene where checked; the cause of the rest is unknown. The sample has approximately 80,000 clones on record, about 88% of them singletons. 5% to 7% of the sample goes to the ten largest clones. On this clone itself: Its binding antigen is unknown. No qualities accompany the bases; no much larger clone lies one base away.

CDR3 length: 15 amino acids, cysteine to phenylalanine. Of the read, only the CDR3 DNA is kept; its 45 bases are in frame from base 1. Trimming leaves V shorter by 6 bases and J shorter by 3 bases, with the junction holding 7 bases beyond the gene matches. CDR1 and CDR2 (SQVTM, ANQGSEA) derive from the germline V gene. The clonotype was recovered from a woman between 45 and 65 years old in good health. Sequenced sample: blood. In this chain, TRBV29-1 is recombined with TRBJ1-4; 10 of the junction bases match TRBD1. The CDR3 reads as follows: CSVGGQGIPNEKLFF. The DNA reads as follows: TGCAGCGTGGGGGGACAGGGGATCCCTAATGAAAAACTGTTTTTT.